This T cell receptor beta chain was profiled in a study of HIV-infected patients and healthy controls. cDNA was made from about 500 ng RNA using alpha and beta constant primers. Alpha and beta chain libraries were made separately by chain-specific third strand synthesis with multiplexing indices. Ligation attached cDNA to a 5' RACE adapter that carried a random hexamer and SP2 site. Each molecule carried a 12-nucleotide identifier made of two joined random hexamers added before amplification. TCRdb redid the calling of the 5' RACE reads with MiXCR, one entry per CDR3 protein. The sample consists of 7,000 to 9,000 distinct CDR3 sequences, 8% to 10% of them appearing once. Germline V CDR1 and CDR2: MGHDK, SYGVNS. This CDR3 spans 14 amino acids. Study results and caveats: Untreated HIV+ repertoires had roughly threefold fewer distinct CDR3s and lower Shannon diversity than healthy controls. Significantly higher mean Gini indices appeared in HIV-infected repertoires, possibly reflecting oligoclonality.

As for this clonotype: Its antigen is currently unknown. A single base separates this from a much larger clone, so it may be a read error.

All unsorted peripheral T cells were captured because whole blood was used without fractionation. Sequences were derived from blood, sampled before antiretroviral therapy. J is TRBJ1-2 and V is TRBV25-1, with 7 bases aligning to TRBD1. The receptor was isolated from an adult with HIV infection. The CDR3 reads CAGSDLTTGHGYTF. CDR3 coding DNA: TGTGCCGGCAGTGATCTTACGACAGGGCATGGCTACACCTTC.